The rows below give T cell receptor beta chains drawn from one sample of a study of cytomegalovirus exposure and HLA in healthy donors. Produced via immunoSEQ multiplex PCR; TCRdb's table is partial and in-frame only. In the table there are some 200,000 clones, more than 60% of which are singletons. Sequences were obtained from PBMCs. The receptors stem from a middle-aged man in good health and CMV-seronegative. Each CDR3 is given with its conserved first and last residue. Each record gives: clone size, J gene, D gene, V gene, CDR3 DNA, CDR3 protein. A D gene is named only where the DNA matches it firmly. Size values are once, few and many counts, or a class for expanded clones, and some rows have none.

abundance: few; j_gene: TRBJ2-1; d_gene: .; v_gene: TRBV28; CDR3nt: TGTGCCAGCAATAGCGGCTACAATGAGCAGTTCTTC; CDR3aa: CASNSGYNEQFF
abundance: .; j_gene: TRBJ1-2; d_gene: TRBD1; v_gene: TRBV4-1; CDR3nt: TGCGCCAGCAGCCAAGACCTAAAGTCAGGGGGCGCGGGAGCTAACTATGGCTACACCTTC; CDR3aa: CASSQDLKSGGAGANYGYTF
abundance: few; j_gene: TRBJ1-1; d_gene: TRBD1; v_gene: TRBV5-5; CDR3nt: TGTGCCAGCAGCCTGCGGGGAGGACAGGGATCTTTTGAAGCTTTCTTT; CDR3aa: CASSLRGGQGSFEAFF
abundance: few; j_gene: TRBJ2-3; d_gene: .; v_gene: TRBV2; CDR3nt: TGTGCCACGTTACAGGGAAGCACAGATACGCAGTATTTT; CDR3aa: CATLQGSTDTQYF
abundance: once; j_gene: TRBJ2-1; d_gene: .; v_gene: TRBV28; CDR3nt: TGTGCCAGCAGTTTATACGTATCGGACTACGTTTACAATGAGCAGTTCTTC; CDR3aa: CASSLYVSDYVYNEQFF
abundance: few; j_gene: TRBJ1-1; d_gene: TRBD1; v_gene: TRBV4-1; CDR3nt: TGCGCCAGCAGCCAAGATTCACAGGGGATCGCTGAAGCTTTCTTT; CDR3aa: CASSQDSQGIAEAFF
abundance: .; j_gene: TRBJ1-4; d_gene: .; v_gene: TRBV29-1; CDR3nt: TGCAGCGTTGTTGGGACCTGGGAGGGTGAAAAACTGTTTTTT; CDR3aa: CSVVGTWEGEKLFF
abundance: once; j_gene: TRBJ1-4; d_gene: TRBD1; v_gene: TRBV7-9; CDR3nt: TGTTCCAGCAGCCCCGGGGACAGGGGGCTTCTTGGTGAAAAACTGTTTTTT; CDR3aa: CSSSPGDRGLLGEKLFF
abundance: .; j_gene: TRBJ1-5; d_gene: TRBD1; v_gene: TRBV7-6; CDR3nt: TGTGCCAGCAGCTCTCGACAGGGGAGTCAGCCCCAGCATTTT; CDR3aa: CASSSRQGSQPQHF
abundance: .; j_gene: TRBJ2-7; d_gene: .; v_gene: TRBV19; CDR3nt: TGTGCCAGTACCCCGGCTGGGGGCGGAAGAGGGTTGTCCTACGAGCAGTACTTC; CDR3aa: CASTPAGGGRGLSYEQYF
abundance: .; j_gene: TRBJ2-7; d_gene: TRBD2; v_gene: TRBV18; CDR3nt: TGTGCCAGCTCACCACCGTCTAGCGGGAAGGGTTACGAGCAGTACTTC; CDR3aa: CASSPPSSGKGYEQYF
abundance: .; j_gene: TRBJ2-3; d_gene: .; v_gene: TRBV10-3; CDR3nt: TGTGCCATCAGTGCCTCAACAGGTTCAGATACGCAGTATTTT; CDR3aa: CAISASTGSDTQYF
abundance: .; j_gene: TRBJ2-5; d_gene: TRBD1; v_gene: TRBV4-3; CDR3nt: TGCGCCAGCAGCCAAGGGGACAGGGGGCGGCAAGAGACCCAGTACTTC; CDR3aa: CASSQGDRGRQETQYF
abundance: once; j_gene: TRBJ1-4; d_gene: .; v_gene: TRBV4-2; CDR3nt: TGTGCCAGCAGCCCTCGGGCAGGGTTTGGTCTAAATGAAAAACTGTTTTTT; CDR3aa: CASSPRAGFGLNEKLFF
abundance: .; j_gene: TRBJ2-3; d_gene: TRBD2; v_gene: TRBV28; CDR3nt: TGTGCCAGCAGACCGACTAGCGGGAGCACAGATACGCAGTATTTT; CDR3aa: CASRPTSGSTDTQYF
abundance: .; j_gene: TRBJ2-7; d_gene: .; v_gene: TRBV9; CDR3nt: TGTGCCAGCAGCGCAGAACCAGGGCCGACCTACGAGCAGTACTTC; CDR3aa: CASSAEPGPTYEQYF
abundance: .; j_gene: TRBJ1-5; d_gene: .; v_gene: TRBV2; CDR3nt: TGTGCCAGCAGTAGAGAGGGGGATAGTCAGCCCCAGCATTTT; CDR3aa: CASSREGDSQPQHF
abundance: .; j_gene: TRBJ1-1; d_gene: .; v_gene: TRBV6-1; CDR3nt: TGTGCCAGCAGTGAAACCCCACAGGGTGGGGCTTTCTTT; CDR3aa: CASSETPQGGAFF
abundance: .; j_gene: TRBJ2-3; d_gene: TRBD2; v_gene: TRBV6-5; CDR3nt: TGTGCCAGCAGTTACTCGATGCGGGGGGGCAGAGATACGCAGTATTTT; CDR3aa: CASSYSMRGGRDTQYF
abundance: .; j_gene: TRBJ2-7; d_gene: .; v_gene: TRBV11-3; CDR3nt: TGTGCCAGCAGCTTACGGCAGGGCTACGAGCAGTACTTC; CDR3aa: CASSLRQGYEQYF
abundance: .; j_gene: TRBJ2-1; d_gene: .; v_gene: TRBV9; CDR3nt: TGTGCCAGCAGCGTAGTGGAGGGGGGGGTCAATGAGCAGTTCTTC; CDR3aa: CASSVVEGGVNEQFF
abundance: .; j_gene: TRBJ1-5; d_gene: TRBD1; v_gene: TRBV19; CDR3nt: TGTGCCAGTAGTATAGTCTGGGGGACAGGGGAGGGCAATCAGCCCCAGCATTTT; CDR3aa: CASSIVWGTGEGNQPQHF
abundance: few; j_gene: TRBJ1-1; d_gene: .; v_gene: TRBV4-3; CDR3nt: TGCGCCAGCAGCCAAGACGAGGGGGTAAACACTGAAGCTTTCTTT; CDR3aa: CASSQDEGVNTEAFF
abundance: .; j_gene: TRBJ2-1; d_gene: .; v_gene: TRBV29-1; CDR3nt: TGCAGCGTTGAAGATCGGTTAAATGAGCAGTTCTTC; CDR3aa: CSVEDRLNEQFF
abundance: once; j_gene: TRBJ1-1; d_gene: .; v_gene: TRBV4-3; CDR3nt: TGCGCCAGCAGCCAAGGAAGCTCATCGAACACTGAAGCTTTCTTT; CDR3aa: CASSQGSSSNTEAFF